One sample yielded the 17 T cell receptor beta chains listed below, sequenced in a study of blood T cell repertoires in COVID-19. This table comes from immunoSEQ multiplex PCR, and its TCRdb copy is limited to in-frame clones, with some not included. The repertoire includes 200,000 to 250,000 clones, 82% of them detected once, and 3% to 4.5% sits in the top ten. The sequenced sample was peripheral blood. Receptors were obtained from a woman of 80 years or more with acute or convalescent COVID-19.

V is TRBV6-2 or TRBV6-3 and J is TRBJ1-1; D is unresolved. The ends were cut back, 4 bases at V and 1 base at J, with 7 bases in the middle. The CDR3 is 13 amino acids. The V gene's germline CDR1 is MNHEY and CDR2 SVGEGT. CDR3 residues: CASSFLPNTEAFF. The CDR3 coding sequence is TGTGCCAGCAGTTTTCTTCCGAACACTGAAGCTTTCTTT.

This clone has only one observation. V usage is TRBV7-9 and J usage is TRBJ1-2; 10 positions match TRBD1. The length of the CDR3 is 14 residues. The trim removed 2 bases at V and 8 bases at J, leaving 5 bases unmatched. The germline V gene has CDR1 SEHNR and CDR2 FQNEAQ (reference sequence). CDR3 protein: CASSLNDRGHGYTF. CDR3 DNA: TGTGCCAGCAGCTTAAACGACAGGGGGCACGGCTACACCTTC.

This sequence joins TRBV6-5 and TRBJ1-1; D is undetermined. CDR1 is MNHEY and CDR2 is SVGAGI in the germline V gene. V shed 11 bases and J shed 6 bases, with 13 bases lying between them. The CDR3 length is 11 residues. The CDR3 nucleotides read TGTGCCGGCGGGGTAGAGGCTGAAGCTTTCTTT. Amino acid sequence: CAGGVEAEAFF.

The chain combines TRBV6-1 with TRBJ1-5; TRBD1 matches 9 bases. CDR3 size: 15 residues. J gave up 0 bases and V 7 bases, and 4 bases lay outside the gene matches. The germline CDR1 and CDR2 sequences are MNHNS and SASEGT. The CDR3 loop reads CASTLTGGSNQPQHF. In DNA form, the CDR3 reads TGTGCCAGCACTCTGACAGGGGGTAGCAATCAGCCCCAGCATTTT.

In this sample, this clone turned up once. The chain uses TRBV28 and TRBJ1-5; 9 bases align to TRBD1. Germline V lookup: CDR1 MDHEN, CDR2 SYDVKM. V was pared by 7 bases and J by 6 bases, with 4 bases of the junction left unmatched. The CDR3 is 13 amino acids. The CDR3 reads CASTGQGFQPQHF. CDR3 nucleotide sequence: TGTGCCAGCACCGGACAGGGGTTTCAGCCCCAGCATTTT.

This chain connects TRBV24-1 to TRBJ2-5; a possible D gene is TRBD1 (6 bases). CDR1 is KGHDR and CDR2 is SFDVKD in the germline V gene. The CDR3 spans 13 residues. The V and J ends lost 12 bases and 5 bases respectively, with 18 bases between them. The CDR3 spells CAAPRTDRETQYF. In DNA form, the CDR3 reads TGTGCCGCTCCTCGGACAGACCGGGAGACCCAGTACTTC.

This clone was seen only once. CDR3 nucleotides: TGCAGCGTCTCCCGATACAGGGGAACTGGGGCCAACGTCCTGACTTTC. This gives the protein CSVSRYRGTGANVLTF. V and J are TRBV29-1 and TRBJ2-6, with TRBD1 identical over 7 bases. The CDR3 is made up of 16 amino acids. Germline CDR1 is SQVTM and CDR2 is ANQGSEA. Trimming at V came to 6 bases and at J to 2 bases, leaving 10 bases not matched to a gene.

The chain's CDR3 is CASSLTWEVPSGYTF. The CDR3 coding sequence is TGCGCCAGCAGCCTCACGTGGGAGGTCCCCTCAGGCTACACCTTC. This rearrangement joins TRBV4-3 to TRBJ1-2; no clear D. Trimming took 4 bases from V and 8 from J, leaving 20 bases between them. Germline assignment: CDR1 LGHNA and CDR2 YSLEER. The CDR3 is made up of 15 amino acids.

V is TRBV6-4 and J is TRBJ2-3; 8 nucleotides align to TRBD1. This CDR3 has 14 residues. The germline gives CDR1 MRHNA, CDR2 SNTAGT. The V segment lost 3 bases and the J segment 7 bases; nucleotides outside the gene matches: 6. The chain's CDR3 is CASSEKSGGNTQYF. For the CDR3, the DNA is TGTGCCAGCAGTGAAAAATCAGGGGGCAATACGCAGTATTTT.

V gene TRBV4-3 combines with J gene TRBJ1-1; the D is unclear. Germline V gene data show CDR1 as LGHNA and CDR2 as YSLEER. Trimming left V 0 bases short and J 3 bases short, with 11 bases between. The CDR3 is made up of 15 amino acids. The CDR3 reads CASSQDAGGYTEAFF. CDR3 DNA: TGCGCCAGCAGCCAAGACGCAGGAGGGTACACTGAAGCTTTCTTT.

The rearrangement uses TRBV10-3 and TRBJ1-6; perhaps TRBD1 as D (5 bases). The CDR3 runs to 16 residues. Trimming removed 5 bases from V and 8 bases from J, with 19 bases in between. The germline V gene has CDR1 ENHRY and CDR2 SYGVKD. CDR3 DNA: TGTGCCATCAGTCCCATTCTCGGGAGGGGTGATTCACCCCTCCACTTT. Amino acid sequence: CAISPILGRGDSPLHF.

The DNA of the CDR3 is TGTGCCAGCAGCTTGTTTGGGGGGTCCTACGAGCAGTACTTC. This codes for CASSLFGGSYEQYF. The V call is TRBV5-4, the J call TRBJ2-7, with D perhaps TRBD2 (6 bases). Germline CDR1 is SGHNT and CDR2 is YYREEE (reference sequence). The V end was cut by 1 base, the J end by 1 base, with 9 bases between. This CDR3 has 14 amino acids.

The rearrangement links TRBV4-1 to TRBJ1-1, with TRBD1 as a possible D gene (6 bases). V was pared by 0 bases and J by 1 base, with 15 bases between. The CDR3 has 17 residues. Germline loops: CDR1 MGHRA, CDR2 YSYEKL. CDR3 DNA: TGCGCCAGCAGCCAAGAAGGGGGACGGGGACCGAACACTGAAGCTTTCTTT. Translated, it gives CASSQEGGRGPNTEAFF.

To note about this clone: One end of the junction does not line up with germline, which may come from a read error. J is TRBJ1-2 and V is TRBV18; D is ambiguous. This CDR3 spans 13 amino acids. Germline V gene sequence: CDR1 KGHSH, CDR2 LQKENI. This CDR3 reads CASSPPRHSGYTF. CDR3 nucleotides: TGTGCCAGCTCTCCACCTCGTCACAGTGGCTACACCTTC.

The rearrangement joins TRBV4-1 to TRBJ2-3, with D perhaps matching TRBD1 (6 bases). Germline CDR1 is MGHRA and CDR2 is YSYEKL. V was pared by 3 bases and J by 5 bases, with 15 bases between. This CDR3 is built from 15 residues. The CDR3: CASSQPDSFRDTQYF. CDR3 nucleotides: TGCGCCAGCAGCCAGCCGGACAGTTTTCGAGATACGCAGTATTTT.

V is TRBV15 and J is TRBJ1-5, with D unclear. The V and J ends lost 0 bases and 6 bases respectively, with 3 bases between them. The CDR3 sequence is 12 residues long. CDR1 and CDR2 from the germline V gene are LNHNV and YYDKDF (reference sequence). Here the CDR3 reads CATSRDRQPQHF. The CDR3 DNA is TGTGCCACCAGCAGAGATCGTCAGCCCCAGCATTTT.

This clone showed up just a few times. The gene calls are TRBV5-6 and TRBJ1-5, with 7 bases lining up with TRBD1. Germline assignment: CDR1 SGHDT and CDR2 YYEEEE. The trim removed 2 bases at V and 5 bases at J, leaving 4 bases unmatched. The CDR3 totals 14 residues. This CDR3 is CASSFGGGDQPQHF. The CDR3 coding sequence is TGTGCCAGCAGCTTCGGAGGGGGCGATCAGCCCCAGCATTTT. Full variable domain (outside the CDR3, taken from reference TRBV5-6 and TRBJ1-5): DAGVTQSPTHLIKTRGQQVTLRCSPKSGHDTVSWYQQALGQGPQFIFQYYEEEERQRGNFPDRFSGHQFPNYSSELNVNALLLGDSALYLCASSFGGGDQPQHFGDGTRLSIL.